The 22 T cell receptor beta chains in this list originate from one sample, sequenced in a study of shared clonotypes between healthy human individuals. The protocol was immunoSEQ multiplex PCR, while the TCRdb copy is restricted to in-frame clones and leaves out a portion. The sample holds 1.5 million to 2.5 million clones, just under 95% seen once. Only CD45RO-negative cells positively selected for CCR7 counted as naive CD8 cells, so terminally differentiated effector memory CD45RA+ cells were excluded. The sequencing input was naive CD8+ T cells sorted from blood. The source is a man younger than 35 in good health.

This chain uses TRBV11-2 with TRBJ2-7; 10 bases are a match to TRBD1. This CDR3 comprises 14 residues. The ends lost 5 bases at V and 5 bases at J; junction bases unmatched: 6. Germline loops: CDR1 SGHAT, CDR2 FQNNGV. CDR3 nucleotide sequence: TGTGCCAGCAGCGAGACAGGGGGCAGCGACGAGCAGTACTTC. Its translation: CASSETGGSDEQYF.

As for this clone: The sample contains more than one DNA sequence encoding this CDR3. The chain recombines TRBV27 with TRBJ2-5; TRBD1 matches at 8 bases. V lost 5 bases, J lost 5 bases, and 10 bases stayed unmatched. CDR1 is MNHEY and CDR2 is SMNVEV in the germline V gene (reference sequence). The CDR3 consists of 15 residues. DNA of the CDR3: TGTGCCAGCAGTCCCGGGACAGGTCTGGGGGAGACCCAGTACTTC. It is translated as CASSPGTGLGETQYF.

The genes are TRBV27 and TRBJ2-1; the match to TRBD2 covers 15 bases. This CDR3 has 18 residues. Germline-derived CDR1 and CDR2 are MNHEY and SMNVEV (reference sequence). J was trimmed by 0 bases and V by 5 bases; bases with no gene match: 5. The DNA of the CDR3 is TGTGCCAGCAGTCCCGGACTAGCGGGAGGGGTCTCCTACAATGAGCAGTTCTTC. It codes for CASSPGLAGGVSYNEQFF.

This clone is a singleton in its sample. Other DNA sequences from this sample encode an identical CDR3 as well. The chain is built from TRBV5-6 and TRBJ2-5; no reliable D call. V gave up 0 bases and J gave up 5 bases, with 8 bases separating them. CDR3 length: 13 amino acids. In germline, CDR1 is SGHDT, CDR2 YYEEEE. The CDR3 nucleotides are TGTGCCAGCAGCTTGGATGGTGGCGAGACCCAGTACTTC. Its translation: CASSLDGGETQYF.

This chain uses TRBV30 with TRBJ1-4, with 9 bases fitting TRBD1. Trimming cost V 4 bases and J 7 bases; bases outside gene matches: 7. The CDR3 has 14 amino acids. CDR1 GTSNPN and CDR2 SVGIG come from the germline V gene (reference sequence). The DNA for the CDR3 is TGTGCCTGGAACCCGGGACAGGGATTTGAAAAACTGTTTTTT. Translation gives CAWNPGQGFEKLFF. The full variable domain, with the rest looked up from reference TRBV30 and TRBJ1-4, is SQTIHQWPATLVQPVGSPLSLECTVEGTSNPNLYWYRQAAGRGLQLLFYSVGIGQISSEVPQNLSASRPQDRQFILSSKKLLLSDSGFYLCAWNPGQGFEKLFFGSGTQLSVL.

On this clone itself: Other nucleotide sequences from this sample produce the same CDR3. V gene TRBV5-6 combines with J gene TRBJ2-7; tentatively, D is TRBD2 (5 bases). This CDR3 is 12 amino acids long. The ends were cut back, 5 bases at V and 3 bases at J, with 9 bases in the middle. The V gene's germline CDR1 is SGHDT and CDR2 YYEEEE. The CDR3 DNA follows: TGTGCCAGCAGTTCGGGGAGCTACGAGCAGTACTTC. Amino acids: CASSSGSYEQYF.

A remark on this clone: Distinct nucleotide sequences in the sample also encode this CDR3. The V call is TRBV9, the J call TRBJ2-2; D is uncertain. The CDR3 runs to 12 residues. The V end lost 4 bases, the J end lost 2 bases, and 3 bases lay between the germline ends. Looked up from germline, CDR1 is SGDLS and CDR2 is YYNGEE. The CDR3 is CASSLNTGELFF. The CDR3 region has the DNA TGTGCCAGCAGCCTCAACACCGGGGAGCTGTTTTTT.

As to this clone: Germline is not matched at one junction end, which may reflect a read error. This rearrangement joins TRBV27 to TRBJ2-4; D might be TRBD2 (5 bases). The CDR3 totals 8 residues. From germline, CDR1 is MNHEY and CDR2 SMNVEV (reference sequence). In DNA form, the CDR3 reads TGTGCCAGCAGTACCCGGGGCTTC. Translation gives CASSTRGF.

The chain couples TRBV27 to TRBJ1-1; D gene unclear. CDR1 and CDR2 from the germline V gene are MNHEY and SMNVEV (reference sequence). The CDR3 is made up of 15 amino acids. V was trimmed by 6 bases and J by 0 bases, leaving 14 bases between them. This chain's CDR3 is CASREQFLMNTEAFF. DNA for the CDR3: TGTGCCAGCAGAGAACAGTTCCTTATGAACACTGAAGCTTTCTTT.

CDR3 sequence: CASSDGHMATNEKLFF. The CDR3, as DNA: TGTGCCAGCAGCGACGGACACATGGCAACTAATGAAAAACTGTTTTTT. The chain uses TRBV7-9 and TRBJ1-4; tentatively, D is TRBD1 (5 bases). Germline V gene sequence: CDR1 SEHNR, CDR2 FQNEAQ (reference sequence). The CDR3 has 16 residues. Trimming cost V 5 bases and J 0 bases, with 13 bases left between them.

V is TRBV27 and J is TRBJ2-7, with 12 bases matching TRBD2. After removal of 6 bases from V and 2 bases from J, the junction contained 11 bases not matched to a gene. Germline values: CDR1 MNHEY, CDR2 SMNVEV (reference sequence). The CDR3 is 17 residues long. CDR3 nucleotides: TGTGCCAGCAGGGAAGGGACTAGCGGGTCCGGAGCCTACGAGCAGTACTTC. Translated, it gives CASREGTSGSGAYEQYF.

This chain connects TRBV2 to TRBJ2-1; TRBD1 aligns across 7 bases. The CDR3 covers 16 residues. After removal of 3 bases from V and 3 bases from J, the junction contained 8 bases not matched to a gene. Germline CDR1 reads SNHLY; CDR2 reads FYNNEI. CDR3 sequence (DNA): TGTGCCAGCAGTGATGACAGGGATCGCCTCTACAATGAGCAGTTCTTC. Translation: CASSDDRDRLYNEQFF. The full variable domain, rest sourced from reference TRBV2 and TRBJ2-1, is EPEVTQTPSHQVTQMGQEVILRCVPISNHLYFYWYRQILGQKVEFLVSFYNNEISEKSEIFDDQFSVERPDGSNFTLKIRSTKLEDSAMYFCASSDDRDRLYNEQFFGPGTRLTVL.

The rearrangement joins TRBV28 to TRBJ2-7, with D perhaps TRBD1 (5 bases). The CDR3 runs to 14 residues. Trimming cost V 8 bases and J 1 base, with 15 bases left between them. From germline, CDR1 is MDHEN and CDR2 SYDVKM. The DNA of the CDR3 is TGTGCCAGCGAATCGACAGACAGATCCTACGAGCAGTACTTC. This codes for CASESTDRSYEQYF. The full variable domain, rest sourced from reference TRBV28 and TRBJ2-7, is DVKVTQSSRYLVKRTGEKVFLECVQDMDHENMFWYRQDPGLGLRLIYFSYDVKMKEKGDIPEGYSVSREKKERFSLILESASTNQTSMYLCASESTDRSYEQYFGPGTRLTVT.

The chain carries TRBV5-1 and TRBJ2-7; D gene ambiguous. Deletions cut 5 bases from V and 2 bases from J, with 8 bases between. Germline V gives CDR1 SGHRS, CDR2 YFSETQ. CDR3 length: 12 residues. Here the CDR3 DNA reads TGCGCCAGCAGAGGCAGAGCCTACGAGCAGTACTTC. Translated: CASRGRAYEQYF.

The genes are TRBV5-4 and TRBJ2-7; 7 positions agree with TRBD1. This CDR3 has 13 residues. Germline V gives CDR1 SGHNT, CDR2 YYREEE (reference sequence). V was pared by 9 bases and J by 0 bases, with 6 bases of the junction left unmatched. The CDR3 is CAMRDRGSYEQYF. For the CDR3, the DNA is TGTGCCATGAGGGACAGAGGCTCCTACGAGCAGTACTTC. The entire variable domain, with the rest obtained from reference TRBV5-4 and TRBJ2-7, is as follows: ETGVTQSPTHLIKTRGQQVTLRCSSQSGHNTVSWYQQALGQGPQFIFQYYREEENGRGNFPPRFSGLQFPNYSSELNVNALELDDSALYLCAMRDRGSYEQYFGPGTRLTVT.

A note on this clone: A junction end diverges from the germline sequence, so it may reflect a read error. The chain uses TRBV27 and TRBJ1-3, with TRBD1 matching over 7 bases. Germline V gene lookup returns CDR1 MNHEY and CDR2 SMNVEV (reference sequence). This CDR3 comprises 12 residues. This CDR3 reads CTGALAGNTIYF. CDR3 DNA: TGCACAGGGGCCCTCGCTGGAAACACCATATATTTT.

About this clone: At one boundary the junction diverges from the germline segment, which might be a read error. The chain joins TRBV7-7 to TRBJ2-2, with D hard to call. CDR3 length equals 16 residues. Germline V gene data show CDR1 as SSHAT and CDR2 as FNYEAQ (reference sequence). CDR3 region: CASTDAPITYTGELFF. As DNA, the CDR3 is TGTGCTAGCACCGATGCACCGATAACCTACACCGGGGAGCTGTTTTTT.

V gene TRBV6-5 combines with J gene TRBJ2-7; D remains unclear. The germline CDR1 and CDR2 sequences are MNHEY and SVGAGI. Trimming pared 4 bases from V and 3 bases from J, leaving 7 bases between. The CDR3 totals 12 residues. CDR3 sequence (DNA): TGTGCCAGCAGTTCATACAACTACGAGCAGTACTTC. Protein sequence: CASSSYNYEQYF.

This clone was picked up one time. This sequence joins TRBV7-9 and TRBJ2-1; D call uncertain. The germline V gene encodes CDR1 SEHNR and CDR2 FQNEAQ (reference sequence). The V and J ends lost 5 bases and 5 bases respectively, with 16 bases between them. This CDR3 is built from 15 residues. Written as DNA, the CDR3 is TGTGCCAGCAGCCAACTGGTGTCAGTGGACAATGAGCAGTTCTTC. Translation gives CASSQLVSVDNEQFF.

This chain uses TRBV4-1 with TRBJ1-4; D remains ambiguous. Germline CDR1 is MGHRA and CDR2 is YSYEKL. Trimming removed 1 base at V and 8 bases at J, with 14 bases between. The CDR3 extends over 15 amino acids. This chain's CDR3 is CASSQVGGIYEKLFF. The CDR3 nucleotides are TGCGCCAGCAGCCAAGTGGGAGGGATTTACGAAAAACTGTTTTTT.

The chain is built from TRBV7-8 and TRBJ2-7; 14 bases fit TRBD2. The CDR3 runs to 17 residues. In germline, CDR1 is SGHVS, CDR2 FQNEAQ. V dropped 4 bases and J dropped 2; count of bases not matched to a gene: 7. This chain's CDR3 is CASSSGLAGVYTYEQYF. In nucleotides, the CDR3 is TGTGCCAGCAGCTCGGGACTAGCGGGAGTATACACCTACGAGCAGTACTTC. The full variable domain, in which reference TRBV7-8 and TRBJ2-7 provide the parts outside the CDR3, is GAGVSQSPRYKVAKRGQDVALRCDPISGHVSLFWYQQALGQGPEFLTYFQNEAQLDKSGLPSDRFFAERPEGSVSTLKIQRTQQEDSAVYLCASSSGLAGVYTYEQYFGPGTRLTVT.

This rearrangement joins TRBV10-1 to TRBJ2-7; TRBD1 is a possible D gene (6 bases). Germline CDR1 is WNHNN and CDR2 is SYGVQD (reference sequence). The CDR3 has 16 amino acids. Trimming removed 6 bases at V and 5 bases at J, with 23 bases between. The CDR3 protein is CASRSPREGVGNEQYF. The CDR3, as DNA: TGCGCCAGCAGATCACCAAGAGAGGGGGTAGGCAACGAGCAGTACTTC.